The source of this T cell receptor beta chain is a study of blood T cell repertoires in COVID-19. The wider study: T cells, B-cell-depleted T cells, or PBMCs supplied cDNA or gDNA.

The trim removed 6 bases at V and 8 bases at J, leaving 8 bases unmatched. The CDR3 runs 14 residues. Germline CDR1 and CDR2: MDHEN and SYDVKM. Authors' analysis steps: Reference gene primer amplification in the assay estimated nucleated cell counts. Method: immunoSEQ multiplex PCR; TCRdb's copy keeps in-frame clones and lacks some. The V and J calls and clone size were taken over from that table, and D and trimming were inferred from the DNA. Counted here are 380,000 or so clones, approximately 88% occurring once; the ten biggest clones make up around 1.3%. The receptor's source is a man aged 35 to 55 with acute or convalescent COVID-19. V is TRBV28 and J is TRBJ2-4; 9 positions match TRBD1. Sequenced material: peripheral blood. CDR3 in amino acids: CASSPKDRGYIQYF. CDR3 coding DNA: TGTGCCAGCAGCCCAAAGGACAGGGGCTACATTCAGTACTTC.